These 3 T cell receptor beta chains share one sample of origin, sequenced in a study of T cell responses to AZD1222 COVID-19 vaccine. Produced via immunoSEQ multiplex PCR; TCRdb's table is partial and in-frame only. Among some 81,000 clones, about 82% were seen once, and the ten largest hold 4.5% to 7%. Sequenced material: peripheral blood, taken 28 days after the second AZD1222 dose. These receptors all stem from an adult who received the AZD1222 COVID-19 vaccine.

This chain links TRBV2 with TRBJ1-1, with 10 bases aligning to TRBD1. V lost 7 bases, J lost 6 bases, and 11 bases stayed unmatched. Germline V gene lookup returns CDR1 SNHLY and CDR2 FYNNEI. CDR3 size: 15 residues. CDR3 DNA: TGTGCCAGCACCTCGGGGGGACAGGGGATGGCTGAAGCTTTCTTT. Protein product: CASTSGGQGMAEAFF.

This chain uses TRBV6-2 or TRBV6-3 with TRBJ1-5; D gene unclear. Germline V CDR1 and CDR2: MNHEY, SVGEGT. There are 14 residues in the CDR3. The V and J ends lost 6 bases and 0 bases respectively, with 9 bases between them. The CDR3 loop is CASSQQNSNQPQHF. CDR3 DNA sequence: TGTGCCAGCAGCCAGCAGAATAGCAATCAGCCCCAGCATTTT.

This clone was counted a single time. The chain carries TRBV7-8 and TRBJ1-5, with 8 bases that match TRBD1. Germline-derived CDR1 and CDR2 are SGHVS and FQNEAQ. The CDR3 covers 16 residues. Trimming took 2 bases from V and 4 from J; bases not matched to a gene: 7. CDR3 sequence reads: CASSLLQGAGNQPQHF. As DNA, the CDR3 is TGTGCCAGCAGCTTACTCCAGGGGGCTGGAAATCAGCCCCAGCATTTT.